This T cell receptor beta chain was identified during a study of shared clonotypes between healthy human individuals. Study information: Researchers assigned three CD4 naive, three CD4 memory, two CD8 naive and one CD8 memory plate to each donor. Study results and limitations: Some clonotypes were shared by all four sorted-subset donors, while others were not shared. The non-shared ones had lower generation probabilities than the shared ones.

V shed 5 bases, J shed 5 bases, and the junction held 7 bases outside the gene matches. The V gene's germline CDR1 is SGDLS and CDR2 YYNGEE. This CDR3 comprises 14 residues. Method: immunoSEQ multiplex PCR; TCRdb's copy keeps in-frame clones and lacks some. The sample gives roughly 1 million clones, around 74% of which show up once; less than 1.5% is in the top ten. Details on this clone: No antigen is known for it.

The receptor comes from a man aged 18 to 29 in good health. The sequenced sample was memory CD4+ T cells sorted from blood. Subset specified: CD45RA-negative fraction. The rearrangement joins TRBV9 to TRBJ2-7; 10 positions agree with TRBD2. CDR3 sequence reads: CASRPTSGQDEQYF. The CDR3, as DNA: TGTGCCAGCAGACCGACTAGCGGGCAGGACGAGCAGTACTTC.